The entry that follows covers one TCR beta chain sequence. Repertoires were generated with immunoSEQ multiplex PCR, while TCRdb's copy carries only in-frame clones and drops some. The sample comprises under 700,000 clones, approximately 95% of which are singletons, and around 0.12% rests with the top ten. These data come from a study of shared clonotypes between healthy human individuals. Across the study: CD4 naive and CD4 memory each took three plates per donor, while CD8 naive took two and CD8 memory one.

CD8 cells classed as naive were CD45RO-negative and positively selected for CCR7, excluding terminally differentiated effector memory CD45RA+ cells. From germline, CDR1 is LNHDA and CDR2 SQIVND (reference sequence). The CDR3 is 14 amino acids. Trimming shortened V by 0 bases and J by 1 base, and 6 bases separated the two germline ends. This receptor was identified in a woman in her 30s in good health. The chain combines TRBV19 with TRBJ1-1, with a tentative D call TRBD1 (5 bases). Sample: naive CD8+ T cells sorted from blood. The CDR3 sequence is CASSIDRENTEAFF. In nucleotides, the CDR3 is TGTGCCAGTAGTATAGACAGGGAGAACACTGAAGCTTTCTTT.